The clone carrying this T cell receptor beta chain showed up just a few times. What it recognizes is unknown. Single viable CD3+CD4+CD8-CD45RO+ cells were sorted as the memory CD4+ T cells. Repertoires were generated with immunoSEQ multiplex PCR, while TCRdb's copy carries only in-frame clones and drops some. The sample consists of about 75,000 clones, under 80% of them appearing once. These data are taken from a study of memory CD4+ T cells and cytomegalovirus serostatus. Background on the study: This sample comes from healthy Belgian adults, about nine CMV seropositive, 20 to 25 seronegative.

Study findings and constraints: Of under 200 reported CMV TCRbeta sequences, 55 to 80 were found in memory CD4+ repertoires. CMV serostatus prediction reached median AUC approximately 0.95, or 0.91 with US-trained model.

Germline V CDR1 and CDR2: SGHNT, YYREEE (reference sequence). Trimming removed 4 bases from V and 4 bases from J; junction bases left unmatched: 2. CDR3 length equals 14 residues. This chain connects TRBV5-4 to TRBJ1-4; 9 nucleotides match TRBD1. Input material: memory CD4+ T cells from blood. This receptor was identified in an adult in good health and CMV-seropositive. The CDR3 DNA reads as TGTGCCAGCAGCCGGACAGGGGATAATGAAAAACTGTTTTTT. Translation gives CASSRTGDNEKLFF.